These 16 T cell receptor beta chains share one sample of origin, sequenced in a study of blood T cell repertoires in COVID-19. Using immunoSEQ multiplex PCR, the repertoire was profiled, and TCRdb retains in-frame clones only, with some absent. The sample has tens of thousands of clones, 85% to 90% seen once; the top ten hold over 4%. Sequenced material: peripheral blood. The origin of the receptors is a man aged 65-85 years with active COVID-19.

This chain uses TRBV3-1 (or the pseudogene TRBV3-2) with TRBJ1-1; 7 bases line up with TRBD1. Germline V gives CDR1 LGHDT, CDR2 YNNKEL (reference sequence). V lost 4 bases, J lost 4 bases, and 6 bases stayed unmatched. There are 14 residues in the CDR3. The CDR3: CASSLRGLATEAFF. Here the CDR3 DNA reads TGTGCCAGCAGCCTTAGGGGGCTAGCCACTGAAGCTTTCTTT.

The chain recombines TRBV19 with TRBJ1-1; D is perhaps TRBD1 (6 bases). Germline V CDR1 and CDR2: LNHDA, SQIVND (reference sequence). The CDR3 is made up of 13 amino acids. V dropped 6 bases and J dropped 4 bases, with 12 bases sitting between them. The CDR3 nucleotides read TGTGCCAGTAGCTTAAACAGGGTCACTGAAGCTTTCTTT. It encodes CASSLNRVTEAFF.

The chain uses TRBV4-3 and TRBJ1-6; 7 bases line up with TRBD1. V trimming: 0 bases; J trimming: 7 bases; junction bases outside the gene matches: 12. The CDR3 totals 18 residues. Germline lookup yields CDR1 LGHNA and CDR2 YSLEER. This chain's CDR3 is CASSQEVWTGRGNSPLHF. DNA for the CDR3: TGCGCCAGCAGCCAAGAGGTCTGGACAGGTAGGGGGAATTCACCCCTCCACTTT.

Concerning this clone itself: One end of the junction is discordant with germline, which a read error may explain. This chain links TRBV5-6 with TRBJ1-1; 9 bases are shared with TRBD1. In germline, CDR1 is SGHDT, CDR2 YYEEEE. This CDR3 is 15 amino acids long. CDR3 region: CASSTWDRVSPAAIF. The DNA for the CDR3 is TGTGCCAGCAGCACATGGGACAGGGTTTCGCCGGCAGCTATCTTT.

The chain has TRBV4-3 and TRBJ1-4, with D hard to call. There are 16 residues in the CDR3. Germline CDR1 is LGHNA and CDR2 is YSLEER. V lost 0 bases to trimming and J lost 2 bases, with 10 bases between them. This CDR3 reads CASSQDVAATNEKLFF. CDR3 DNA: TGCGCCAGCAGCCAAGATGTTGCGGCCACTAATGAAAAACTGTTTTTT.

The rearrangement joins TRBV14 to TRBJ1-1, with 7 nucleotides matching TRBD1. The CDR3 has 17 residues. The V segment lost 2 bases and the J segment 0 bases; nucleotides outside the gene matches: 9. CDR1 is SGHDN and CDR2 is FVKESK in the germline V gene. CDR3 coding DNA: TGTGCCAGCAGCCAAATTACCAACAGGGGCATGAACACTGAAGCTTTCTTT. Protein: CASSQITNRGMNTEAFF.

The gene calls are TRBV10-1 and TRBJ2-7; D gene unclear. The CDR3 loop spans 14 amino acids. Germline-derived CDR1 and CDR2 are WNHNN and SYGVQD (reference sequence). Between the trimmed V and J ends, which lost 5 bases and 0 bases, there was a span of 11 bases. Here the CDR3 reads CASSQPGSSYEQYF. The CDR3, as DNA: TGCGCCAGCAGTCAGCCGGGTAGCTCCTACGAGCAGTACTTC.

The V call is TRBV14, the J call TRBJ2-5; TRBD1 matches 7 bases. With 3 bases clipped from V and 5 bases from J, the junction kept 9 bases outside the gene matches. There are 15 residues in the CDR3. CDR1 is SGHDN and CDR2 is FVKESK in the germline V gene. This CDR3 is CASSQAQGFGETQYF. The CDR3 region has the DNA TGTGCCAGCAGCCAGGCACAGGGGTTCGGGGAGACCCAGTACTTC.

The rearrangement joins TRBV7-2 to TRBJ1-2, with 9 positions matching TRBD1. Germline V gives CDR1 SGHTA, CDR2 FQGNSA. The CDR3 totals 13 residues. V shed 5 bases, J shed 7 bases, and the junction held 5 bases outside the gene matches. The CDR3 DNA is TGTGCCAGCAGCCCACAGGGGGCTGTTGGCTACACCTTC. Its translation is CASSPQGAVGYTF.

The rearrangement uses TRBV6-2 or TRBV6-3 and TRBJ2-7; TRBD2 aligns across 9 bases. V trimming: 2 bases; J trimming: 4 bases; junction bases outside the gene matches: 3. Per the germline V gene, CDR1 is MNHEY and CDR2 is SVGEGT. This CDR3 has 14 amino acids. The CDR3 DNA sequence: TGTGCCAGCAGTTACGGCGGGGGGGTATACGAGCAGTACTTC. It codes for CASSYGGGVYEQYF.

The rearrangement links TRBV5-4 to TRBJ2-2; 7 nucleotides align to TRBD2. Germline V lookup: CDR1 SGHNT, CDR2 YYREEE (reference sequence). The V gene end was trimmed by 0 bases and the J gene end by 5 bases; junction bases not matched to a gene: 4. The CDR3 is 15 amino acids. CDR3 loop: CASSLVNGGTGELFF. CDR3 sequence (DNA): TGTGCCAGCAGCTTGGTTAACGGGGGGACCGGGGAGCTGTTTTTT.

This chain joins TRBV4-3 and TRBJ1-6; unclear D gene. Trimming removed 2 bases at V and 10 bases at J, with 12 bases between. Germline V CDR1 and CDR2: LGHNA, YSLEER. The CDR3 runs to 14 residues. In nucleotides, the CDR3 is TGCGCCAGCAGCCAAACTACCACTCACTCACCCCTCCACTTT. It yields the protein CASSQTTTHSPLHF.

This clone was observed once. The chain uses TRBV6-5 and TRBJ1-2, with TRBD1 matching 12 bases. Trimming took 6 bases from V and 3 from J; bases not matched to a gene: 5. The CDR3 is 15 amino acids. Germline CDR1 and CDR2: MNHEY and SVGAGI. Written as DNA, the CDR3 is TGTGCCAGCAGCCTGGGACAGGGGGCCGACTATGGCTACACCTTC. This sequence encodes CASSLGQGADYGYTF.

The rearrangement links TRBV2 to TRBJ2-7, with a tentative D call TRBD2 (6 bases). The CDR3 consists of 13 residues. V shed 8 bases and J shed 4 bases, with 15 bases lying between them. CDR1 and CDR2 from the germline V gene are SNHLY and FYNNEI. The CDR3 loop reads CASFGLSSYEQYF. As DNA, the CDR3 is TGTGCCAGCTTCGGACTAAGCTCGTACGAGCAGTACTTC. The complete variable domain, with remaining parts taken from reference TRBV2 and TRBJ2-7, reads EPEVTQTPSHQVTQMGQEVILRCVPISNHLYFYWYRQILGQKVEFLVSFYNNEISEKSEIFDDQFSVERPDGSNFTLKIRSTKLEDSAMYFCASFGLSSYEQYFGPGTRLTVT.

The V gene is TRBV11-2, the J gene TRBJ2-3; 7 bases are a match to TRBD2. This CDR3 is 16 amino acids long. CDR1 and CDR2 (germline): SGHAT, FQNNGV. V gave up 5 bases and J gave up 1 base; unmatched junction bases: 9. In DNA, the CDR3 is TGTGCCAGCAGCGTCGCCGCGGGGGTTGGCACAGATACGCAGTATTTT. Protein product: CASSVAAGVGTDTQYF. Complete variable domain (other parts from reference TRBV11-2 and TRBJ2-3): EAGVAQSPRYKIIEKRQSVAFWCNPISGHATLYWYQQILGQGPKLLIQFQNNGVVDDSQLPKDRFSAERLKGVDSTLKIQPAKLEDSAVYLCASSVAAGVGTDTQYFGPGTRLTVL.

This chain connects TRBV2 to TRBJ2-5; D is undetermined. From germline, CDR1 is SNHLY and CDR2 FYNNEI. The CDR3 contains 13 residues. V dropped 9 bases and J dropped 9 bases, with 20 bases sitting between them. CDR3 sequence: CARDVEEKVSQYF. The CDR3 DNA follows: TGTGCCAGGGATGTCGAGGAAAAGGTGTCCCAGTACTTC. Complete variable domain (other parts from reference TRBV2 and TRBJ2-5): EPEVTQTPSHQVTQMGQEVILRCVPISNHLYFYWYRQILGQKVEFLVSFYNNEISEKSEIFDDQFSVERPDGSNFTLKIRSTKLEDSAMYFCARDVEEKVSQYFGPGTRLLVL.